This T cell receptor (beta chain) appears in the sequencing data of a study of blood T cell repertoires in COVID-19 (dated by TCRdb to 2018 to 2021). At the level of the whole study: The collaborator samples originated in the United States, Italy and Spain and spanned the acute and convalescent phases of COVID-19. The repertoires were made available in a free public database intended to serve as a resource for research on the immune response to SARS-CoV-2. The material from the prospective study consisted of cDNA or gDNA derived from T cells, B-cell-depleted T cells, or PBMCs. The dataset comprised deeply sampled blood TCRbeta repertoires from subjects exposed to, actively infected with, or recovered from COVID-19. The sample metadata nearly always contained a de-identified subject ID, COVID-19 status, age in years and sex. Samples came from the ongoing ImmuneRACE study (first 160 participants) plus 1,254 subjects from 6 global collaborators. Where available, HLA class I and class II types were taken from metadata supplied by the sample provider and were not determined by assay-based typing.

On this clone: No antigen is known for it. Per-base qualities were not stored, and no clone one base away is much larger.

Deletion took 2 bases off V and 0 bases off J, with a span of 16 bases between the germline ends. Looking up the germline V gene yields CDR1 MDHEN and CDR2 SYDVKM. The CDR3 runs 18 amino acids, cysteine and phenylalanine included. Just CDR3 DNA is preserved here, 54 bases in frame from base 1. In Seattle, one collaborating source enrolled patients while the infection was active and tracked those patients longitudinally over the course of disease. Whole blood was collected in K2EDTA tubes by collaborating institutions according to the institutions' own protocols. For TCRbeta analysis, collaborators shipped samples in one of three forms: frozen whole blood, isolated PBMCs, or DNA extracted from either of those sample types. The immunoSEQ Assay, a bias-controlled multiplex PCR, was used to amplify TCRbeta CDR3 regions from genomic DNA. The authors' pipeline ran thus. The number of nucleated cells in each sample was estimated from the amplification of reference gene primers within the assay. To quantify the absolute abundance of each unique TCRbeta CDR3 rearrangement, sequence reads were collapsed and filtered. For each sample, productive Simpson clonality was calculated as the square root of Simpson's diversity index across productive rearrangements. Here the immuneACCESS table is served through TCRdb, limited to in-frame sequences with V and J called. Missing clones are a known gap in these copies; in checked studies unresolved V genes cover under half, and the rest lacks a known reason. Clonal size and the V and J genes are those of that table, whereas D and trimming came from the DNA. The sample profile shows roughly 150,000 clones; approximately 91% of them were found once. The ten biggest clones cover approximately 5% of the sample.

Study-wide findings and limitations: The amount of clinical and demographic metadata varied by source and participant and was provided uncurated.

Material for sequencing was peripheral blood. The chain is encoded by TRBV28 joined to TRBJ1-4; the D gene lacks a confident call. This clonotype originated in a man between 18 and 35 years old with COVID-19, enrolled during active disease. The CDR3 is CASSLVARRSTTNEKLFF. The nucleotide sequence is TGTGCCAGCAGTTTAGTCGCGCGCCGTTCGACAACTAATGAAAAACTGTTTTTT. Reference TRBV28 and TRBJ1-4 proteins supply the regions before and after the CDR3; the full variable domain is: DVKVTQSSRYLVKRTGEKVFLECVQDMDHENMFWYRQDPGLGLRLIYFSYDVKMKEKGDIPEGYSVSREKKERFSLILESASTNQTSMYLCASSLVARRSTTNEKLFFGSGTQLSVL.